The subject of this entry is one TCR beta chain. Its antigen is unknown. No per-base quality is available; no much larger clone lies one base away. The library was made by the immunoSEQ multiplex PCR assay. For the multiplex PCR, a mixture combining 60 forward primers for TCR Vbeta segments and 13 reverse primers for TCR Jbeta segments was used. The CDR3 region of rearranged TCR beta genes was amplified from genomic DNA by a multiplex PCR assay. On the Illumina HiSeq System, the amplified TCR beta libraries were sequenced as 87-base-pair reads. The original pipeline was this. Across the 700 or so repertoires, a later analysis counted 60 million to 90 million unique TCR beta chains, approximately 10 million of which were shared by at least two donors. A nearest-neighbor algorithm error-corrected the raw reads and collapsed the reads into unique sequences, merging closely related sequences to remove PCR and sequencing errors. Alignment of CDR3 sequences to IMGT reference sequences was used to assign V, D and J gene segments. Each retained sequence needed at least a six-nucleotide match to both a V gene segment and a J gene segment. Rearrangements were classified as productive when the CDR3 lacked stop codons and remained in frame with V and J, and all other rearrangements were classified as non-productive. Following IMGT convention, CDR3 was defined as the stretch from the second conserved V-encoded cysteine to the conserved J-encoded phenylalanine. The earlier analysis of about 640 of the donors excluded any sequence lacking an unambiguous match to a single V gene segment. An earlier analysis of just under 600 of the donors called V segments functional above 56.7% productive rearrangements and segregating when the between-donor standard deviation exceeded 5%. A statistical classification framework was built to diagnose cytomegalovirus status from the catalog of TCR beta chain sequences. In a later analysis, V and J genes were assigned by comparing TCR nucleotide sequences against IMGT/GENE-DB human TR gene sequences. Using the TCRdist pipeline, a later analysis assigned CDR3 sequences along with most-parsimonious VDJ recombination scenarios. In a later analysis, each TCR beta chain was defined by its CDR3 amino acid sequence together with its V-gene family, and reads lacking a unique V-gene family were excluded. To address suspected cross-contamination and a sequencing artifact, a later analysis removed 450 to 700 highly shared, low-generation-probability nucleotide sequences. In a later analysis, a clonal expansion index for each public chain was calculated from normalized within-repertoire ranks of inferred template counts. In a later analysis, generation probabilities were computed with a VDJ recombination model fitted to out-of-frame rearrangements, and the resulting probabilities were checked against IGoR. In a later analysis, hypergeometric tests were used to score TCR-TCR, TCR-HLA and TCR-CMV co-occurrence, with a repertoire-size bias correction applied to TCR pairs. False discovery rates were estimated in a later analysis by permuting HLA or CMV assignments 20 times. In a later analysis, co-occurring TCRs were grouped using DBSCAN, and TCRdist sequence similarity was added for clustering within HLA-allele-positive subsets. Repertoires with fewer than 30,000 or more than 120,000 public chains were left out of co-occurrence clustering, as were about 5 repertoires with anomalous nucleotide sharing. TCRdb re-hosts the immuneACCESS table, in-frame sequences only. Its copies lack some clones; in the studies checked, an unresolved V gene accounts for under half of them, and the cause for the rest is not known. V, J and clone size are taken as reported in that table, and D and trimming were inferred from the DNA itself. This sample gives roughly 110,000 clones in total; roughly 80% of them show up just once. The top ten clones comprise approximately 23% of the sample.

In the germline V gene, CDR1 corresponds to SQVTM and CDR2 to ANQGSEA. Germline trimming: 1 base from V, 2 bases from J; junction bases outside gene matches: 10. CDR3 length: 17 amino acids, cysteine to phenylalanine. The only DNA kept is the CDR3, 51 bases in frame from the first base. This specimen comes from a study of cytomegalovirus exposure and HLA in healthy donors (dated 2017 in TCRdb). For the study in its entirety: An earlier analysis of about 530 of the donors reported roughly 300 Gb of sequence data and 100 million to 120 million unique TCR beta sequences obtained from 180 million or so T cells. Approximately 300 gigabases of sequencing data and approximately 80 million unique TCR sequences were included in an early release covering about 620 HLA-typed donors. Of the roughly 400 genotyped donors, 75% to 85% were placed in the genetic ancestry cluster associated with self-reported Caucasian donors. The study aimed to test whether cataloging public T cell receptors could reveal signatures of past pathogen exposure. Using immunosequencing, the study profiled T cell repertoires from around 680 subjects and related those repertoires to cytomegalovirus serostatus. A separate validation cohort of about 110 different subjects was used in addition to the approximately 700-subject first cohort. High-throughput TCR immunosequencing, statistical association of individual TCRs with disease status, and machine learning were combined to predict cytomegalovirus infection status. In a later analysis, previously published TCR beta repertoires from roughly 710 donors were re-analyzed and high-resolution HLA genotyping was added so that TCR occurrence patterns could be studied. Rather than using new phenotypic data, the later analysis identified candidate immune exposures from TCR beta sequences and from how often those sequences occurred across donors. An earlier analysis of around 540 of the donors applied high-throughput TCR beta sequencing to assess whether each TCR beta V gene segment acted as functional or pseudogenic. Donor age, sex, ethnicity and CMV serostatus were collected together with the repertoire data. Genome-wide SNP genotypes for about 65% of the 666 donors were used in a later genetic analysis, which treated that subset as a discovery cohort. All discovery cohort repertoires had been generated using a single sequencing platform. HLA typing covered class I and class II loci at four-digit resolution. Typing coverage varied by locus: roughly 620-640 donors for A, B, C, DRB1 and DQB1; under 550 for DQA1; more than 600 for DPA1; approximately 490 for DPB1. Several DR-DQ haplotypes were treated as single units for association and clustering because of strong linkage in the cohort. On average, roughly 240,000 unique TCR beta nucleotide sequences were sequenced per donor among 300 to 500 genotyped donors of the cohort, with around 19% of those sequences being non-productive.

On the study overall, not on this receptor specifically: The presence/absence analyses assumed that sequencing depth was roughly uniform across donors, and that assumption may not be true. The study gave a list of about 150 TCR beta chains associated with cytomegalovirus. A group of highly shared sequence variants was considered likely to be a technical artifact of the sequencing pipeline. In an earlier analysis of around 500 of the donors, most TCR beta V segments appeared in productive rearrangements about 87% or about 30% of the time, broadly matching IMGT annotations. The authors suggested that the approach could potentially be generalized to other disease states and immunological phenotypes. Cytomegalovirus status was reported to be diagnosed by the classifier with high specificity and sensitivity in both the original and validation cohorts. In a later analysis, some 18,000 TCR beta sequences were associated with specific HLA alleles at a false discovery rate of 0.05. Because HLA typing was unavailable for some donors at each locus, only the typed subset was used in association tests. When HLA alleles, especially DR and DQ, strongly co-occurred, TCR associations were difficult to assign to individual alleles. Correlated functional status among segregating V segments might reflect linkage disequilibrium, but an unknown experimental factor could not be ruled out. In a later analysis, TCR association rates were found to vary across HLA loci, with the most associated TCRs seen for DRB1 alleles and the fewest for HLA-C alleles. A later analysis found that HLA-associated TCR beta chains were more clonally expanded and had lower generation probabilities than equally common non-associated chains. The 87-base-pair reads could not distinguish some IMGT-functional V segments, including TRBV6-2 and TRBV6-3, so those segments were excluded. A few of the identified cytomegalovirus-associated TCR beta chains were confirmed in vitro to be specific for cytomegalovirus antigens. Because counts were too low, under 20 rarely observed V segments, including chromosome 9 orphons, were left out of the earlier analysis of 500 to 750 of the donors. The only immune exposure information available for the cohort was CMV serostatus. According to a later analysis, parvovirus B19, influenza, CMV and Epstein-Barr virus appeared linked to several top co-occurrence clusters. A later genetic analysis reported fewer N-insertions in productive TCRs among donors in an Asian-associated ancestry cluster than the 666-donor mean. A later genetic analysis associated a missense DCLRE1C variant with V-gene and J-gene trimming of TCR beta chains, and an independent cohort replicated the association. The cohort was sequenced for TCR beta chains only, and without alpha or paired-chain data the features that could be detected were limited. In a later analysis, most CMV-associated TCR beta chains were found to appear HLA-restricted, with HLA associations seemingly driven largely by CMV exposure. Most TCR sequences were seen in very few donors, while some public TCRs were found in many individuals. A further reported finding was that TCR beta sequences accurately predicted the HLA-A and HLA-B alleles for most subjects in the first cohort.

The cohort was made up of 666 healthy bone marrow donors. All cohort members were sampled while nominally healthy, although unrecorded immune exposures were likely present. The donor was CMV seropositive and was included in the group of 290 or so seropositive cohort members. Every donor gave a peripheral blood sample, and the peripheral blood mononuclear cells from that sample were used for TCR beta sequencing. Genomic DNA extraction from the blood cell samples was performed with the Qiagen DNeasy Blood Extraction Kit. The sequence is built from TRBV29-1 and TRBJ2-5, with 10 middle bases fitting TRBD2. Sequencing was performed on PBMCs. This receptor was obtained from a man aged 25-45 years in good health and CMV-seropositive. CDR3 loop: CSVEGHLAGALQETQYF. The DNA sequence follows: TGCAGCGTTGAAGGGCACCTAGCGGGGGCCTTACAAGAGACCCAGTACTTC.